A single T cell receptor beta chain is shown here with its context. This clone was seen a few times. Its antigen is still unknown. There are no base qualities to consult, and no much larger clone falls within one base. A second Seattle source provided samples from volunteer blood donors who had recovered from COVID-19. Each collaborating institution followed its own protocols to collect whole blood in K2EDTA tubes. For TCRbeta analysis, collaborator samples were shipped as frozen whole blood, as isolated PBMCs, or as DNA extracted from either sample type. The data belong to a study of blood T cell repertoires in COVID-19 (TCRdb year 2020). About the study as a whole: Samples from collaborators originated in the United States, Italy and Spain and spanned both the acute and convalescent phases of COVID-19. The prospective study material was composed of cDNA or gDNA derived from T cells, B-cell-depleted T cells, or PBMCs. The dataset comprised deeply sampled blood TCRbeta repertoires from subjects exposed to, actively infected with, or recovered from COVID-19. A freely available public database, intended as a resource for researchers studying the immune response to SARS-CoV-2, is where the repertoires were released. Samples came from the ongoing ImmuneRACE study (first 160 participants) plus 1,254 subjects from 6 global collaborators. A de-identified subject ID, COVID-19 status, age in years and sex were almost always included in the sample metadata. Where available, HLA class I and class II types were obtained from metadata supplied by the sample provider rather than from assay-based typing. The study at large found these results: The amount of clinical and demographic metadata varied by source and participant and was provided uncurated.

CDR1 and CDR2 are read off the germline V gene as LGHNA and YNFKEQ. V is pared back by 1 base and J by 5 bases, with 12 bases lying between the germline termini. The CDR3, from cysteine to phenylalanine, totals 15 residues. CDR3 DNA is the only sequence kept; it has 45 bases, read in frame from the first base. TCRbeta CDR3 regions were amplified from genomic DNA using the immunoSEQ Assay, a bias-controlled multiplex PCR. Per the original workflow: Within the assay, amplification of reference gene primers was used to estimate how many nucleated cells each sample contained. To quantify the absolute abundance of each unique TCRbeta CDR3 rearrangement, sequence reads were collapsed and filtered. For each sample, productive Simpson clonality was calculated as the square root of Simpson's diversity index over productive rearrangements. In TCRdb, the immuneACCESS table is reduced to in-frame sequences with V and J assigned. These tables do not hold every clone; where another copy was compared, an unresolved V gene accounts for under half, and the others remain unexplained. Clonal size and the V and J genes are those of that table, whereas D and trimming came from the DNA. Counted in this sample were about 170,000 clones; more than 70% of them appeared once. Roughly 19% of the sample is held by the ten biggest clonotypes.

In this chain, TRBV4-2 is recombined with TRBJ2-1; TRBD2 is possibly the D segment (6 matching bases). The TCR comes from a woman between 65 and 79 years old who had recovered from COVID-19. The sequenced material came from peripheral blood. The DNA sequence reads TGTGCCAGCAGCCAAGGTCGGGCGGGGAACAATGAGCAGTTCTTC. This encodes CASSQGRAGNNEQFF.